Listed below are T cell receptor beta chains from one sample, sequenced in a study of persistence of HIV-infected CD4 T cells. Produced via immunoSEQ multiplex PCR; TCRdb's table is partial and in-frame only. This sample has 35,000 to 50,000 clones, with about 89% found just once. Their antigen targets remain unknown. The specimen comprised CD4+ T cells sorted from PBMCs after approximately 20-hour stimulation, sampled from a patient who received antiretroviral therapy. The source is an adult man with HIV who was CMV-seropositive. The CDR3 runs from the conserved cysteine through the conserved F or W. D genes are given only for firm matches. Clone size appears in some rows only: once, few, many, or a class for an expanded clone.

clone_size j_call d_call v_call cdr3_aa cdr3_nt
NA TRBJ2-3 TRBD1 TRBV29-1 CSGTGLTDTQYF TGCAGCGGGACAGGTCTCACAGATACGCAGTATTTT
NA TRBJ2-6 NA TRBV27 CASRLSGANVLTF TGTGCCAGCAGGCTCTCTGGGGCCAACGTCCTGACTTTC
NA TRBJ1-5 NA TRBV29-1 CSVAGRNSNQPQHF TGCAGCGTTGCGGGTCGAAATAGCAATCAGCCCCAGCATTTT
NA TRBJ1-1 NA TRBV6-4 CASSARDRGTEAFF TGTGCCAGCAGTGCCCGGGACCGGGGTACTGAAGCTTTCTTT
NA TRBJ2-7 NA TRBV19 CASSGQGIYRYEQYF TGTGCCAGTAGCGGTCAGGGGATCTATCGGTACGAGCAGTACTTC
NA TRBJ2-5 NA TRBV5-1 CASSLPPRAQETQYF TGCGCCAGCAGCTTGCCACCCCGGGCCCAAGAGACCCAGTACTTC
NA TRBJ1-1 NA TRBV7-3 CASSLNRGFTEAFF TGTGCCAGCAGCTTAAATCGGGGCTTCACTGAAGCTTTCTTT
NA TRBJ2-1 TRBD1 TRBV3-1/TRBV3-2 CASSQGTGEGNEQFF TGTGCCAGCAGCCAAGGGACAGGTGAGGGGAATGAGCAGTTCTTC
NA TRBJ2-7 TRBD2 TRBV27 CASSPHLAGGFEQYF TGTGCCAGCAGTCCACATCTCGCGGGGGGATTCGAGCAGTACTTC
NA TRBJ1-1 TRBD1 TRBV7-9 CASSLQGGTEAFF TGTGCCAGCAGCTTACAGGGGGGCACTGAAGCTTTCTTT
NA TRBJ2-2 NA TRBV6-1 CASSNSDARELFF TGTGCCAGCAGTAACTCGGACGCCAGGGAGCTGTTTTTT
NA TRBJ2-2 NA TRBV2 CASSEGRAGTGELFF TGTGCCAGCAGTGAGGGTAGGGCAGGGACCGGGGAGCTGTTTTTT
NA TRBJ2-3 TRBD1 TRBV5-8 CASSLGTGPSTDTQYF TGTGCCAGCAGCTTGGGGACAGGACCGTCCACAGATACGCAGTATTTT
once TRBJ1-2 NA TRBV12-3/TRBV12-4 CASSSLGGYTF TGTGCCAGCAGTTCCCTAGGGGGCTACACCTTC
few TRBJ2-3 TRBD2 TRBV10-2 CASSWTSGTDTQYF TGCGCCAGCAGTTGGACTAGCGGCACAGATACGCAGTATTTT
NA TRBJ2-1 TRBD2 TRBV9 CASSVDLAAHYNEQFF TGTGCCAGCAGCGTAGACCTAGCGGCCCATTACAATGAGCAGTTCTTC
NA TRBJ2-1 NA TRBV2 CASRKDGISYNEQFF TGTGCCAGCAGGAAAGACGGAATATCCTACAATGAGCAGTTCTTC
once TRBJ2-7 NA TRBV7-9 CASSLEVSGRPAYEQYF TGTGCCAGCAGCTTAGAGGTATCGGGACGTCCAGCCTACGAGCAGTACTTC
NA TRBJ2-3 NA TRBV2 CASSPPFTDTQYF TGTGCCAGCAGTCCCCCTTTTACAGATACGCAGTATTTT
NA TRBJ2-7 TRBD2 TRBV7-2 CASSLLAGGNEQYF TGTGCCAGCAGCTTACTAGCGGGGGGTAACGAGCAGTACTTC
once TRBJ2-3 TRBD2 TRBV10-1 CASSGGRGGSITDTQYF TGCGCCAGCAGTGGAGGACGGGGGGGCTCGATCACAGATACGCAGTATTTT
once TRBJ1-3 TRBD1 TRBV4-1 CASSQGTGDRNTIYF TGCGCCAGCAGCCAAGGGACAGGGGATAGAAACACCATATATTTT
NA TRBJ1-2 NA TRBV28 CASSTSGGLNNYGYTF TGTGCCAGCAGCACCTCCGGGGGGCTGAATAACTATGGCTACACCTTC
NA TRBJ2-7 NA TRBV5-4 CASSPTGSSYEQYF TGTGCCAGCAGCCCGACGGGGAGCTCCTACGAGCAGTACTTC
NA TRBJ2-7 NA TRBV7-2 CASGHIGNEQYF TGTGCCAGCGGTCATATAGGGAACGAGCAGTACTTC
NA TRBJ2-3 NA TRBV9 CASSAPSTRTDTQYF TGTGCCAGCAGCGCGCCGTCTACTAGGACAGATACGCAGTATTTT
NA TRBJ1-6 NA TRBV19 CASSTGDGRNSPPHF TGTGCCAGTAGTACCGGGGACGGAAGAAATTCACCCCCCCACTTT
NA TRBJ2-2 NA TRBV5-1 CASSLGRGSTGELFF TGCGCCAGCAGCTTGGGCAGGGGCAGCACCGGGGAGCTGTTTTTT